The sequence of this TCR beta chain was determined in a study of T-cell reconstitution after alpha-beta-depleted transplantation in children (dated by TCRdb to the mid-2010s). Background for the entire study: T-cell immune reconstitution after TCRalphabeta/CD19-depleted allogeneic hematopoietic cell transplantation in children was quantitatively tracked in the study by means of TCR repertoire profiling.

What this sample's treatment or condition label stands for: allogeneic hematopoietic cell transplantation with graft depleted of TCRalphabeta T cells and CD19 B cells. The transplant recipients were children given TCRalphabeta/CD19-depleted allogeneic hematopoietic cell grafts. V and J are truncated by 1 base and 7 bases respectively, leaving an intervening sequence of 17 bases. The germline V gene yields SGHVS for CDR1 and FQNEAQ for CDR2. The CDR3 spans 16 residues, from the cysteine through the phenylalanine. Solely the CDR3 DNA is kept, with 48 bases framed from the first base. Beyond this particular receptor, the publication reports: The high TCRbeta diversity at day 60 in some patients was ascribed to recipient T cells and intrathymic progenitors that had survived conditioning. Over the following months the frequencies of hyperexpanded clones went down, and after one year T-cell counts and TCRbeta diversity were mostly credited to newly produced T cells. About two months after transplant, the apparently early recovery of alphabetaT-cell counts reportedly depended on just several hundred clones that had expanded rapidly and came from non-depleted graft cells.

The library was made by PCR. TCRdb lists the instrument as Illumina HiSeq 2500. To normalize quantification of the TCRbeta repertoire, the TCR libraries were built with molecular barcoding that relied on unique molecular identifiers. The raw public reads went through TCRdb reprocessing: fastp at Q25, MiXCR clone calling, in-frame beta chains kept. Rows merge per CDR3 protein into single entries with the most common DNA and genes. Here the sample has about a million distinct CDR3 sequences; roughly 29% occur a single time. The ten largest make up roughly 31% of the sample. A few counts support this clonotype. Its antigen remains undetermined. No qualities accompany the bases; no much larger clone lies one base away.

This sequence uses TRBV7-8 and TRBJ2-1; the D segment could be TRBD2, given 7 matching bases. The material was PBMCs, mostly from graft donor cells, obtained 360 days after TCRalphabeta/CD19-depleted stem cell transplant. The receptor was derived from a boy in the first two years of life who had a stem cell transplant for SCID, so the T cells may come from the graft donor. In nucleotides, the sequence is TGTGCCAGCAGCTTAGTGGGGGGGCTTATAGGGAATGAGCAGTTCTTC. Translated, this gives CASSLVGGLIGNEQFF.